The 19 T cell receptor beta chains presented below share a single source sample, sequenced in a study of blood T cell repertoires in COVID-19. The protocol was immunoSEQ multiplex PCR, while the TCRdb copy is restricted to in-frame clones and leaves out a portion. The sample has 250,000 to 300,000 clones; 84% are singletons. Sequencing used peripheral blood. The receptors come from a man aged 55-75 years with acute or convalescent COVID-19.

This clone was seen just once. The chain employs TRBV19 and TRBJ2-3, with D perhaps matching TRBD1 (5 bases). The CDR3 runs to 15 residues. Germline CDR1 reads LNHDA; CDR2 reads SQIVND (reference sequence). Trimming took 1 base from V and 2 from J, leaving 10 bases between them. The CDR3 bases are TGTGCCAGTAGTATAGGACAGAGTCTCACAGATACGCAGTATTTT. It yields the protein CASSIGQSLTDTQYF. Variable domain in full (rest from reference TRBV19 and TRBJ2-3): DGGITQSPKYLFRKEGQNVTLSCEQNLNHDAMYWYRQDPGQGLRLIYYSQIVNDFQKGDIAEGYSVSREKKESFPLTVTSAQKNPTAFYLCASSIGQSLTDTQYFGPGTRLTVL.

This clone was found a few times. The gene calls are TRBV7-9 and TRBJ2-1; 7 bases fit TRBD2. Germline CDR1 is SEHNR and CDR2 is FQNEAQ (reference sequence). Unmatched junction bases numbered 6, after V lost 5 bases and J lost 2 bases. This CDR3 contains 15 residues. The CDR3 loop reads CASSLSGGAYNEQFF. The CDR3 DNA is TGTGCCAGCAGCCTCAGTGGGGGGGCCTACAATGAGCAGTTCTTC.

The rearrangement uses TRBV5-1 and TRBJ2-3, with TRBD2 matching over 13 bases. The CDR3 runs 18 residues. Germline CDR1 SGHRS, CDR2 YFSETQ. V shed 4 bases, J shed 1 base, and the junction held 9 bases outside the gene matches. DNA for the CDR3: TGCGCCAGCAGCCCACTAGCGGGGGGGGCAGTTGGCACAGATACGCAGTATTTT. Translated: CASSPLAGGAVGTDTQYF.

The chain couples TRBV29-1 to TRBJ2-7; D uncertain. The germline gives CDR1 SQVTM, CDR2 ANQGSEA. The CDR3 is 13 residues long. Trimming took 1 base from V and 2 from J, leaving 9 bases between them. This chain's CDR3 is CSVEGHEPYEQYF. The CDR3 DNA sequence: TGCAGCGTTGAAGGGCACGAACCCTACGAGCAGTACTTC.

The chain is built from TRBV6-5 and TRBJ1-2, with TRBD1 identical over 10 bases. V was pared by 6 bases and J by 9 bases, with 7 bases of the junction left unmatched. CDR1 is MNHEY and CDR2 is SVGAGI in the germline V gene. This CDR3 comprises 13 residues. The CDR3 is CASREGGQGRYTF. CDR3 nucleotide sequence: TGTGCCAGCAGGGAGGGGGGACAGGGGCGCTACACCTTC.

The chain recombines TRBV7-8 with TRBJ1-2, with TRBD1 matching over 10 bases. CDR1 and CDR2 (germline): SGHVS, FQNEAQ. J lost 8 bases, V lost 5 bases, and 11 bases had no gene match. This CDR3 spans 15 amino acids. The CDR3 DNA sequence: TGTGCCAGCAGCGGACAGCCGGGACAGGGGAAAGGCTACACCTTC. It is translated as CASSGQPGQGKGYTF.

V is TRBV12-3 or TRBV12-4 and J is TRBJ2-7, with TRBD2 matching over 8 bases. The V gene end was trimmed by 6 bases and the J gene end by 2 bases; junction bases not matched to a gene: 3. This CDR3 region has 13 residues. The CDR3 bases are TGTGCCAGCAGGCGGGAGGCGACCTACGAGCAGTACTTC. Translated: CASRREATYEQYF.

The CDR3 DNA reads as TGTGCCAGCAGTATCCAGTGGAGTGAGCAGTTCTTC. This gives the protein CASSIQWSEQFF. This sequence joins TRBV6-5 and TRBJ2-1; D gene unclear. The germline V and J ends were trimmed by 5 bases and 9 bases, with 11 bases remaining between them. This CDR3 is built from 12 residues. Germline V CDR1 and CDR2: MNHEY, SVGAGI.

Comments on this clone: One end of the junction is discordant with germline, which a read error may explain. This chain connects TRBV5-8 to TRBJ2-1; 13 nucleotides agree with TRBD2. Germline assignment: CDR1 SGHTS and CDR2 YDEGEE. The CDR3 is 19 amino acids. CDR3 sequence reads: CASSLCGLAGVTSCNEQFF. The CDR3 DNA follows: TGTGCCAGCAGCTTGTGCGGACTAGCGGGGGTGACCTCCTGCAATGAGCAGTTCTTC.

V is TRBV3-1 (or the pseudogene TRBV3-2) and J is TRBJ2-1, with 8 bases fitting TRBD2. The CDR3 extends over 15 amino acids. Germline V gene data show CDR1 as LGHDT and CDR2 as YNNKEL (reference sequence). J lost 9 bases, V lost 8 bases, and 15 bases had no gene match. Here the CDR3 reads CASFHSAGRGSEQFF. As DNA, the CDR3 is TGTGCCAGCTTCCACTCGGCCGGGAGGGGTAGTGAGCAGTTCTTC.

The chain has TRBV28 and TRBJ2-1, with 9 bases matching TRBD2. The length of the CDR3 is 17 residues. In germline, CDR1 is MDHEN, CDR2 SYDVKM. V trimming: 5 bases; J trimming: 2 bases; junction bases outside the gene matches: 10. The CDR3 is CASSTGAGGPPYNEQFF. CDR3 DNA sequence: TGTGCCAGCAGTACGGGGGCGGGAGGGCCCCCCTACAATGAGCAGTTCTTC.

The chain is built from TRBV14 and TRBJ2-5; no clear D. Trimming left V 1 base short and J 5 bases short, with 11 bases between. This CDR3 is built from 14 residues. In germline, CDR1 is SGHDN, CDR2 FVKESK. The CDR3 reads CASSQAARLETQYF. The DNA of the CDR3 is TGTGCCAGCAGCCAAGCAGCGAGGCTGGAGACCCAGTACTTC.

The chain recombines TRBV2 with TRBJ1-1; D might be TRBD1 (5 bases). V was clipped by 7 bases and J by 1 base, with 13 bases between them. Germline-derived CDR1 and CDR2 are SNHLY and FYNNEI. This CDR3 has 14 residues. The CDR3 region is CASTKGLTNTEAFF. In DNA form, the CDR3 reads TGTGCCAGCACCAAGGGGCTGACGAACACTGAAGCTTTCTTT. Drawing the rest from reference TRBV2 and TRBJ1-1, the complete variable domain is EPEVTQTPSHQVTQMGQEVILRCVPISNHLYFYWYRQILGQKVEFLVSFYNNEISEKSEIFDDQFSVERPDGSNFTLKIRSTKLEDSAMYFCASTKGLTNTEAFFGQGTRLTVV.

The chain joins TRBV13 to TRBJ2-2; no clear D. The CDR3 is made up of 11 amino acids. Germline V gene lookup returns CDR1 PRHDT and CDR2 FYEKMQ (reference sequence). Between the trimmed V and J ends, which lost 5 bases and 8 bases, there was a span of 6 bases. CDR3 bases: TGTGCCAGCAGCGCTCGGGGGGAGCTGTTTTTT. Translating it yields CASSARGELFF.

V and J are TRBV4-1 and TRBJ2-7, with TRBD2 matching 14 bases. CDR1 and CDR2 from the germline V gene are MGHRA and YSYEKL. There are 17 residues in the CDR3. Germline trimming cut 0 bases from V and 6 bases from J; bases unmatched to any gene: 7. The CDR3 DNA reads as TGCGCCAGCAGCCAAGATCCCCCGGGACTAGCGGGAGTCGAGCAGTACTTC. Residues: CASSQDPPGLAGVEQYF.

CDR3 sequence (DNA): TGTGCCAGCAGCCAAGATATGACCGGGGAGCTGTTTTTT. Protein: CASSQDMTGELFF. V usage is TRBV4-2 and J usage is TRBJ2-2; D not certain. Between the trimmed V and J ends, which lost 0 bases and 5 bases, there was a span of 4 bases. Germline V gives CDR1 LGHNA, CDR2 YNFKEQ. This CDR3 comprises 13 residues.

The chain has TRBV5-1 and TRBJ1-5; 10 positions match TRBD1. Per germline, CDR1 SGHRS and CDR2 YFSETQ. V dropped 4 bases and J dropped 5; count of bases not matched to a gene: 6. The CDR3 is 15 amino acids. The CDR3 sequence: CASSPTTGGYQPQHF. Here the CDR3 DNA reads TGCGCCAGCAGCCCAACGACAGGGGGCTATCAGCCCCAGCATTTT. Full variable domain (rest looked up from reference TRBV5-1 and TRBJ1-5): KAGVTQTPRYLIKTRGQQVTLSCSPISGHRSVSWYQQTPGQGLQFLFEYFSETQRNKGNFPGRFSGRQFSNSRSEMNVSTLELGDSALYLCASSPTTGGYQPQHFGDGTRLSIL.

The chain is built from TRBV6-1 and TRBJ1-5; TRBD1 agrees at 11 bases. V dropped 3 bases and J dropped 0; count of bases not matched to a gene: 13. Germline CDR1 reads MNHNS; CDR2 reads SASEGT. The CDR3 is 20 amino acids. CDR3 nucleotide sequence: TGTGCCAGCAGTGATCCTGGCGGACAGGGGGCCTCATATAGCAATCAGCCCCAGCATTTT. Translated: CASSDPGGQGASYSNQPQHF.

V gene TRBV7-9 combines with J gene TRBJ2-1, with 8 nucleotides matching TRBD2. The CDR3 covers 14 residues. CDR1 is SEHNR, CDR2 FQNEAQ, per germline (reference sequence). J gave up 9 bases and V 1 base, and 5 bases lay outside the gene matches. The CDR3: CASSLVGLVSEQFF. The CDR3 nucleotides are TGTGCCAGCAGCTTAGTGGGACTAGTTTCTGAGCAGTTCTTC.